This TCR beta chain was documented in a study of memory CD4+ T cells and cytomegalovirus serostatus. From germline, CDR1 is SNHLY and CDR2 FYNNEI. The CDR3 sequence is 14 residues long. With 5 bases removed from V and 3 bases from J, the gap between germline ends came to 11 bases. The sort gate was single viable CD3+CD4+CD8-CD45RO+ cells for memory CD4+ T cells. Generated by immunoSEQ multiplex PCR, the TCRdb table keeps only in-frame clones and is missing some. Of about 75,000 clones in the sample, roughly three quarters were seen once. The genes are TRBV2 and TRBJ1-5, with no clear D. Sequencing was performed on memory CD4+ T cells from blood. The TCR was taken from an adult in good health and CMV-seropositive. The CDR3 nucleotides read TGTGCCAGCAGTTTCTTACCAGCCAATCAGCCCCAGCATTTT. It specifies CASSFLPANQPQHF.